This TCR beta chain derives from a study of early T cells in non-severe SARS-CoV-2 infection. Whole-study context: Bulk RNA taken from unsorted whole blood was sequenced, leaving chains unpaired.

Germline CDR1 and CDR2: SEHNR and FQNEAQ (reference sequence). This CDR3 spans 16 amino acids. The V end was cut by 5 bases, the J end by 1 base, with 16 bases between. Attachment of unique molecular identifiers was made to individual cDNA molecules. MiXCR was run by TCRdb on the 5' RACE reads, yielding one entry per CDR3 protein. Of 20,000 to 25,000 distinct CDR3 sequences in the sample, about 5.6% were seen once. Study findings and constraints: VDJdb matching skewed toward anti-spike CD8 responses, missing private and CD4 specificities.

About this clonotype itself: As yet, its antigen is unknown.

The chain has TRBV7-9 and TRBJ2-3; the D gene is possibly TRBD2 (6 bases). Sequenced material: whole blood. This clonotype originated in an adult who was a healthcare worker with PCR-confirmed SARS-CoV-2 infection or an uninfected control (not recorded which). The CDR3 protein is CASSAEGGSGTDTQYF. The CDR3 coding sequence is TGTGCCAGCAGCGCCGAAGGAGGGTCGGGCACAGATACGCAGTATTTT.